A selection of T cell receptor beta chains follows, all from one sample in a study of T cell responses to AZD1222 COVID-19 vaccine. Sequencing was performed with immunoSEQ multiplex PCR; in TCRdb, only in-frame clones are kept and a portion is missing. The table records approximately 200,000 clones, 85% to 90% of them present only once. The sample in question was peripheral blood, obtained on day 0 of MenACWY control vaccination. The receptors come from an adult in good health. The CDR3 runs from the conserved cysteine through the conserved F or W. Each record gives: clone size, V gene, J gene, D gene, CDR3 DNA, CDR3 protein. The D gene is left open where the match is weak. The size of a clone is reported for some rows only, either as once, few or many, or as a class for expanded clones.

clone_size: few; v_call: TRBV6-2/TRBV6-3; j_call: TRBJ2-1; d_call: -; cdr3_nt: TGTGCCAGCAGTTACCCCACGCAGAGTAGTTGGGGTCACAATGAGCAGTTCTTC; cdr3_aa: CASSYPTQSSWGHNEQFF
clone_size: once; v_call: TRBV23-1; j_call: TRBJ2-7; d_call: -; cdr3_nt: TGCGCCAGCAGTCAACGGCAGCACCCCTCCTACGAGCAGTACTTC; cdr3_aa: CASSQRQHPSYEQYF
clone_size: -; v_call: TRBV18; j_call: TRBJ2-3; d_call: TRBD1; cdr3_nt: TGTGCCAGCACACAGGGGTTTGCAGATACGCAGTATTTT; cdr3_aa: CASTQGFADTQYF
clone_size: -; v_call: TRBV5-8; j_call: TRBJ2-5; d_call: -; cdr3_nt: TGTGCCAGCAGCTTGGTTGGAGCCTGGGAGACCCAGTACTTC; cdr3_aa: CASSLVGAWETQYF
clone_size: -; v_call: TRBV28; j_call: TRBJ2-5; d_call: -; cdr3_nt: TGTGCCAGCAGTCTTCGGCGTATGCGGGACCTTCGCCAAGAGACCCAGTACTTC; cdr3_aa: CASSLRRMRDLRQETQYF
clone_size: -; v_call: TRBV5-6; j_call: TRBJ1-2; d_call: -; cdr3_nt: TGTGCCAGCAGCTTGGGCCTACAGAGCTGGGGCTATGGCTACACCTTC; cdr3_aa: CASSLGLQSWGYGYTF
clone_size: -; v_call: TRBV24-1; j_call: TRBJ2-1; d_call: TRBD2; cdr3_nt: TGTGCCACCAGTCTTTGGGGGGGGAATGAGCAGTTCTTC; cdr3_aa: CATSLWGGNEQFF
clone_size: -; v_call: TRBV3-1/TRBV3-2; j_call: TRBJ2-7; d_call: -; cdr3_nt: TGTGCCAGCAGCCTCGGGGGAGAAGGGGGCAGGTACGAGCAGTACTTC; cdr3_aa: CASSLGGEGGRYEQYF
clone_size: -; v_call: TRBV6-1; j_call: TRBJ2-5; d_call: -; cdr3_nt: TGTGCCAGCAGTGAATCCCCAGAACAAGAGACCCAGTACTTC; cdr3_aa: CASSESPEQETQYF
clone_size: -; v_call: TRBV20-1; j_call: TRBJ1-2; d_call: -; cdr3_nt: TGCAGTGCCCCCGGGACTAAGGGCTACACCTTC; cdr3_aa: CSAPGTKGYTF
clone_size: -; v_call: TRBV5-1; j_call: TRBJ2-3; d_call: -; cdr3_nt: TGCGCCAGCAGCTTGCGAGCGGCTAGCGAATCTCCGCAGTATTTT; cdr3_aa: CASSLRAASESPQYF
clone_size: -; v_call: TRBV28; j_call: TRBJ2-5; d_call: TRBD1; cdr3_nt: TGTGCCAGCAGTTTGGGGACCCGGACAGGGCTTGAGACCCAGTACTTC; cdr3_aa: CASSLGTRTGLETQYF
clone_size: -; v_call: TRBV5-4; j_call: TRBJ2-7; d_call: -; cdr3_nt: TGTGCCAGCAGCTTGACCCGGGACCCCCCCTACGAGCAGTACTTC; cdr3_aa: CASSLTRDPPYEQYF
clone_size: -; v_call: TRBV6-5; j_call: TRBJ2-1; d_call: -; cdr3_nt: TGTGCCAGCAGTCCTAGGGGAGTCGATGAGCAGTTCTTC; cdr3_aa: CASSPRGVDEQFF
clone_size: -; v_call: TRBV12-3/TRBV12-4; j_call: TRBJ1-1; d_call: -; cdr3_nt: TGTGCCAGCAGTTTGGGGGGGAACACTGAAGCTTTCTTT; cdr3_aa: CASSLGGNTEAFF
clone_size: few; v_call: TRBV7-9; j_call: TRBJ2-3; d_call: TRBD2; cdr3_nt: TGTGCCAGCAGCTTATTTAGCGGGGGCACAGATACGCAGTATTTT; cdr3_aa: CASSLFSGGTDTQYF
clone_size: -; v_call: TRBV6-6; j_call: TRBJ1-2; d_call: -; cdr3_nt: TGTGCCAGCAGTGACTATGGCTACACCTTC; cdr3_aa: CASSDYGYTF
clone_size: -; v_call: TRBV5-6; j_call: TRBJ2-7; d_call: -; cdr3_nt: TGTGCCAGCAGCCCCTTCGTGGGCCTTGACTCCTACGAGCAGTACTTC; cdr3_aa: CASSPFVGLDSYEQYF
clone_size: -; v_call: TRBV7-2; j_call: TRBJ2-1; d_call: -; cdr3_nt: TGTGCCAGCAGCTTAGCGATCGGCAGGGGTTTAAGGGGCAATGAGCAGTTCTTC; cdr3_aa: CASSLAIGRGLRGNEQFF
clone_size: -; v_call: TRBV6-1; j_call: TRBJ1-2; d_call: -; cdr3_nt: TGTGCCAGCAGTGAAATCAGGGAATCTCACTTCTATGGCTACACCTTC; cdr3_aa: CASSEIRESHFYGYTF
clone_size: -; v_call: TRBV11-2; j_call: TRBJ2-1; d_call: -; cdr3_nt: TGTGCCAGCAGCTTACGAGACCCCGTTGAGCAGTTCTTC; cdr3_aa: CASSLRDPVEQFF
clone_size: -; v_call: TRBV19; j_call: TRBJ2-7; d_call: -; cdr3_nt: TGTGCCAGTAGTGAGGTTGGGGGATCCTACGAGCAGTACTTC; cdr3_aa: CASSEVGGSYEQYF
clone_size: few; v_call: TRBV6-5; j_call: TRBJ1-1; d_call: -; cdr3_nt: TGTGCCAGCCGTAAACTGAGAGTCCACACTGAAGCTTTCTTT; cdr3_aa: CASRKLRVHTEAFF
clone_size: few; v_call: TRBV18; j_call: TRBJ1-5; d_call: TRBD1; cdr3_nt: TGTGCCAGCTCACCAGCACAGGGGCAGGGGCCCCAGCATTTT; cdr3_aa: CASSPAQGQGPQHF
clone_size: -; v_call: TRBV10-3; j_call: TRBJ2-3; d_call: TRBD2; cdr3_nt: TGTGCCATCAGCGAGCGGGGGAACACAGATACGCAGTATTTT; cdr3_aa: CAISERGNTDTQYF
clone_size: -; v_call: TRBV5-6; j_call: TRBJ2-7; d_call: -; cdr3_nt: TGTGCCAGCAGCTTCAGGGAGTACGAGCAGTACTTC; cdr3_aa: CASSFREYEQYF
clone_size: -; v_call: TRBV4-2; j_call: TRBJ2-5; d_call: -; cdr3_nt: TGTGCCAGCAGCCCCCCAGGGGACCCGGAGACCCAGTACTTC; cdr3_aa: CASSPPGDPETQYF
clone_size: -; v_call: TRBV7-2; j_call: TRBJ1-2; d_call: -; cdr3_nt: TGTGCCAGCAGCCAAAGGGGGGGGCGGGTTGATGGCTACACCTTC; cdr3_aa: CASSQRGGRVDGYTF
clone_size: -; v_call: TRBV11-1; j_call: TRBJ2-1; d_call: -; cdr3_nt: TGTGCCAGCAGCTTAGGAACACGGCCGGGGTACAATGAGCAGTTCTTC; cdr3_aa: CASSLGTRPGYNEQFF
clone_size: once; v_call: TRBV19; j_call: TRBJ1-1; d_call: -; cdr3_nt: TGTGCCAGTAGACAGGCGAACACTGAAGCTTTCTTT; cdr3_aa: CASRQANTEAFF
clone_size: -; v_call: TRBV5-4; j_call: TRBJ1-6; d_call: -; cdr3_nt: TGTGCCAGCAGCTTGGGGTCGGGGAGGGCGGCCCTCCACTTT; cdr3_aa: CASSLGSGRAALHF
clone_size: -; v_call: TRBV20-1; j_call: TRBJ1-1; d_call: -; cdr3_nt: TGCAGTGCTCGTGCCGAGGGGGTTTGGGCTGAAGCTTTCTTT; cdr3_aa: CSARAEGVWAEAFF
clone_size: -; v_call: TRBV5-6; j_call: TRBJ1-2; d_call: -; cdr3_nt: TGTGCCAGCAGCTTGGCAACAGGCTATGGCTACACCTTC; cdr3_aa: CASSLATGYGYTF
clone_size: -; v_call: TRBV28; j_call: TRBJ2-3; d_call: TRBD1; cdr3_nt: TGTGCCAGCAGTCTCCGGGACAGCCGTTCAGATACGCAGTATTTT; cdr3_aa: CASSLRDSRSDTQYF
clone_size: -; v_call: TRBV4-1; j_call: TRBJ1-1; d_call: -; cdr3_nt: TGCGCCAGCAGCCTCGGTCGCGGGGAGACTGAAGCTTTCTTT; cdr3_aa: CASSLGRGETEAFF
clone_size: -; v_call: TRBV7-9; j_call: TRBJ1-2; d_call: TRBD1; cdr3_nt: TGTGCCAGCAGCTCGGGACAGGGGACCGGCTACACCTTC; cdr3_aa: CASSSGQGTGYTF
clone_size: -; v_call: TRBV3-1/TRBV3-2; j_call: TRBJ1-5; d_call: -; cdr3_nt: TGTGCCAGCAGCCAGACTCCCGAAGGCCGCAATCAGCCCCAGCATTTT; cdr3_aa: CASSQTPEGRNQPQHF
clone_size: -; v_call: TRBV6-5; j_call: TRBJ2-7; d_call: -; cdr3_nt: TGTGCCAGCAGTCTGACACGGAGCGAGCAGTACTTC; cdr3_aa: CASSLTRSEQYF
clone_size: -; v_call: TRBV3-1/TRBV3-2; j_call: TRBJ2-7; d_call: -; cdr3_nt: TGTGCCAGCAGCCAAGAACACGGTTACGAGCAGTACTTC; cdr3_aa: CASSQEHGYEQYF
clone_size: -; v_call: TRBV28; j_call: TRBJ1-2; d_call: -; cdr3_nt: TGTGCCAGCAGTTTAAGGGTGGACGGCGGTTATGGCTACACCTTC; cdr3_aa: CASSLRVDGGYGYTF
clone_size: -; v_call: TRBV6-5; j_call: TRBJ1-2; d_call: -; cdr3_nt: TGTGCCAGCAGTTACTCCGGCCTCTTAGGCTACACCTTC; cdr3_aa: CASSYSGLLGYTF
clone_size: -; v_call: TRBV11-3; j_call: TRBJ1-1; d_call: -; cdr3_nt: TGTGCCAGCAGCTTAGGAGGGGTGAACACTGAAGCTTTCTTT; cdr3_aa: CASSLGGVNTEAFF
clone_size: -; v_call: TRBV11-2; j_call: TRBJ1-5; d_call: TRBD1; cdr3_nt: TGTGCCAGCAGCTCTGGGAGGACAGGGGGCATTCAGCCCCAGCATTTT; cdr3_aa: CASSSGRTGGIQPQHF
clone_size: -; v_call: TRBV5-1; j_call: TRBJ1-4; d_call: -; cdr3_nt: TGCGCCAGCAGCTTGGTGATCGGGAATGCTGAAAAACTGTTTTTT; cdr3_aa: CASSLVIGNAEKLFF
clone_size: -; v_call: TRBV4-2; j_call: TRBJ2-7; d_call: -; cdr3_nt: TGTGCCAGCAGCCAAGATCTCGGGCGTTCCCCCTACGAGCAGTACTTC; cdr3_aa: CASSQDLGRSPYEQYF
clone_size: -; v_call: TRBV6-5; j_call: TRBJ1-6; d_call: -; cdr3_nt: TGTGCCAGCAGCAAGACAGTCAATAATTCACCCCTCCACTTT; cdr3_aa: CASSKTVNNSPLHF
clone_size: -; v_call: TRBV14; j_call: TRBJ2-7; d_call: TRBD1; cdr3_nt: TGTGCCAGCAGCCAAGATCGGACAGGGGGCCTCGAGCAGTACTTC; cdr3_aa: CASSQDRTGGLEQYF
clone_size: -; v_call: TRBV13; j_call: TRBJ2-7; d_call: -; cdr3_nt: TGTGCCAGCAGCTACAACTCCTACGAGCAGTACTTC; cdr3_aa: CASSYNSYEQYF
clone_size: -; v_call: TRBV7-2; j_call: TRBJ2-4; d_call: -; cdr3_nt: TGTGCCAGCAGCTTAAGGGACCCAAACATTCAGTACTTC; cdr3_aa: CASSLRDPNIQYF
clone_size: -; v_call: TRBV5-8; j_call: TRBJ1-1; d_call: -; cdr3_nt: TGTGCCAGCAGCTCGTTCTGGAAGGGGGGAGAAGCTTTCTTT; cdr3_aa: CASSSFWKGGEAFF
clone_size: -; v_call: TRBV28; j_call: TRBJ2-7; d_call: -; cdr3_nt: TGTGCCAGCAGTTTAGGGGGTAACGAGCAGTACTTC; cdr3_aa: CASSLGGNEQYF
clone_size: -; v_call: TRBV19; j_call: TRBJ2-3; d_call: -; cdr3_nt: TGTGCCAGTAGTACGTCCGGAGAGGGAGATACGCAGTATTTT; cdr3_aa: CASSTSGEGDTQYF
clone_size: once; v_call: TRBV7-5; j_call: TRBJ1-2; d_call: -; cdr3_nt: TGTGCCAGAAGCACCCGACAGGGAAGGACGAACTATGGCTACACCTTC; cdr3_aa: CARSTRQGRTNYGYTF
clone_size: -; v_call: TRBV3-1/TRBV3-2; j_call: TRBJ1-5; d_call: -; cdr3_nt: TGTGCCAGCAGTCAAGCTAGCAATCAGCCCCAGCATTTT; cdr3_aa: CASSQASNQPQHF
clone_size: -; v_call: TRBV29-1; j_call: TRBJ2-7; d_call: -; cdr3_nt: TGCAGCGTTGAGACGAGCTCCTACGAGCAGTACTTC; cdr3_aa: CSVETSSYEQYF
clone_size: -; v_call: TRBV6-1; j_call: TRBJ1-3; d_call: TRBD1; cdr3_nt: TGTGCCAGCAGTGGGGACAGGGGGCCATCTGGAAACACCATATATTTT; cdr3_aa: CASSGDRGPSGNTIYF
clone_size: -; v_call: TRBV28; j_call: TRBJ2-5; d_call: -; cdr3_nt: TGTGCCAGCAGTCCGATCGCCACCGGTGGCCAAGAGACCCAGTACTTC; cdr3_aa: CASSPIATGGQETQYF